What follows are 30 T cell receptor beta chains derived from one specimen sequenced in a study of OX40 agonist ivuxolimab in advanced cancers. Clones were sequenced by immunoSEQ multiplex PCR, and TCRdb holds only the in-frame ones, with some missing. This table has 50,000 to 85,000 clones, around four fifths appearing once. Sequenced material: CD4+ or CD8+ T cells sorted from blood, taken in a trial of the OX40 agonist ivuxolimab. These receptors all stem from an adult with an advanced solid tumor such as melanoma, head and neck, liver or kidney cancer.

The V gene is TRBV5-1, the J gene TRBJ1-1; 7 bases align to TRBD1. Per the germline V gene, CDR1 is SGHRS and CDR2 is YFSETQ. This CDR3 region has 16 residues. The trim removed 6 bases at V and 1 base at J, leaving 12 bases unmatched. In nucleotides, the CDR3 is TGCGCCAGCACCCTAACTGGGACAGCCGAGAACACTGAAGCTTTCTTT. Its translation is CASTLTGTAENTEAFF.

This clone was observed once. The chain joins TRBV14 to TRBJ2-1; 11 bases line up with TRBD2. The CDR3 has 16 amino acids. Germline CDR1 and CDR2: SGHDN and FVKESK. J lost 7 bases, V lost 10 bases, and 15 bases had no gene match. The CDR3 nucleotides read TGTGCCACCGGACGGGGGTTAGCGGGAGGGGTGAATGAGCAGTTCTTC. As protein: CATGRGLAGGVNEQFF. Full variable domain (missing parts from reference TRBV14 and TRBJ2-1): EAGVTQFPSHSVIEKGQTVTLRCDPISGHDNLYWYRRVMGKEIKFLLHFVKESKQDESGMPNNRFLAERTGGTYSTLKVQPAELEDSGVYFCATGRGLAGGVNEQFFGPGTRLTVL.

The DNA of the CDR3 is TGTGCCAGCAAAAGAGCGGGAGGAGACTACGAGCAGTACTTC. Translating gives CASKRAGGDYEQYF. This chain connects TRBV6-1 to TRBJ2-7; 9 bases line up with TRBD2. This CDR3 region has 14 residues. Germline CDR1 reads MNHNS; CDR2 reads SASEGT. Trimming removed 7 bases from V and 3 bases from J; junction bases left unmatched: 7.

This chain connects TRBV28 to TRBJ2-5; 8 bases are shared with TRBD1. Germline loops: CDR1 MDHEN, CDR2 SYDVKM. This CDR3 is 15 amino acids long. After removal of 5 bases from V and 2 bases from J, the junction contained 7 bases not matched to a gene. The CDR3 DNA reads TGTGCCAGCAGTATGGTCACAGGGGGTCAAGAGACCCAGTACTTC. Its translation: CASSMVTGGQETQYF.

V and J are TRBV27 and TRBJ1-2; 11 bases match TRBD1. V shed 5 bases and J 3 bases; nucleotides not matched to a gene: 8. The germline CDR1 and CDR2 sequences are MNHEY and SMNVEV (reference sequence). There are 16 residues in the CDR3. CDR3 in amino acids: CASSRTGGNSDYGYTF. CDR3 DNA: TGTGCCAGCAGTCGGACAGGGGGCAATTCGGACTATGGCTACACCTTC.

Here the CDR3 reads CAISVSQRGTTGELFF. Here the CDR3 DNA reads TGTGCCATCAGTGTCAGTCAACGAGGGACGACCGGGGAGCTGTTTTTT. This sequence joins TRBV10-3 and TRBJ2-2; D could derive from TRBD1 or TRBD2 (5 bases each). V lost 4 bases and J lost 5, with 17 bases in between. Germline V gene sequence: CDR1 ENHRY, CDR2 SYGVKD. CDR3 length equals 16 residues.

The chain recombines TRBV29-1 with TRBJ2-7; unclear D gene. V lost 4 bases to trimming and J lost 1 base, with 8 bases between them. In germline, CDR1 is SQVTM, CDR2 ANQGSEA. The CDR3 has 12 residues. The CDR3 nucleotides read TGCAGCGTTGCGTCCGTTTCCTACGAGCAGTACTTC. This encodes CSVASVSYEQYF.

The V gene is TRBV6-6, the J gene TRBJ1-2, with 7 bases identical to TRBD1. Germline trimming cut 5 bases from V and 1 base from J; bases unmatched to any gene: 10. The CDR3 totals 16 residues. From germline, CDR1 is MNHNY and CDR2 SVGAGI (reference sequence). As DNA, the CDR3 is TGTGCCAGCAGTAACCGGAACAGGGGACTTAACTATGGCTACACCTTC. This sequence encodes CASSNRNRGLNYGYTF.

The rearrangement links TRBV7-8 to TRBJ2-3; 8 nucleotides align to TRBD2. Trimming cost V 4 bases and J 6 bases; bases outside gene matches: 21. There are 19 residues in the CDR3. The V gene's germline CDR1 is SGHVS and CDR2 FQNEAQ. The CDR3 region has the DNA TGTGCCAGCAGCTACGAACTGACTAGCGACCCCCGGGGTTCGGATACGCAGTATTTT. It encodes CASSYELTSDPRGSDTQYF.

This clone was detected only once. The chain recombines TRBV29-1 with TRBJ1-1, with D tentatively TRBD1 (5 bases). The CDR3 has 13 amino acids. Germline CDR1 and CDR2: SQVTM and ANQGSEA. V was cut by 4 bases and J by 2 bases, with 11 bases left in between. CDR3 residues: CSVGQSSNTEAFF. The CDR3 nucleotides are TGCAGCGTTGGACAGTCTTCAAACACTGAAGCTTTCTTT.

The V gene is TRBV7-3, the J gene TRBJ2-1; D unclear. Trimming pared 5 bases from V and 7 bases from J, leaving 12 bases between. Germline-derived CDR1 and CDR2 are SGHTA and FQGTGA. This CDR3 is built from 13 residues. CDR3 sequence (DNA): TGTGCCAGCAGCACCTGGCCTGAAAATGAGCAGTTCTTC. It encodes CASSTWPENEQFF. The entire variable domain, with the rest obtained from reference TRBV7-3 and TRBJ2-1, is as follows: GAGVSQTPSNKVTEKGKYVELRCDPISGHTALYWYRQSLGQGPEFLIYFQGTGAADDSGLPNDRFFAVRPEGSVSTLKIQRTERGDSAVYLCASSTWPENEQFFGPGTRLTVL.

This chain uses TRBV4-2 with TRBJ1-2; TRBD1 is a possible D gene (5 bases). This CDR3 has 19 residues. Trimming took 0 bases from V and 2 from J, leaving 22 bases between them. From germline, CDR1 is LGHNA and CDR2 YNFKEQ. This CDR3 reads CASSQDIGSSQGPNYGYTF. Written as DNA, the CDR3 is TGTGCCAGCAGCCAAGATATTGGGAGTAGTCAGGGCCCCAACTATGGCTACACCTTC.

The genes are TRBV5-4 and TRBJ2-1; TRBD2 matches 11 bases. In germline, CDR1 is SGHNT, CDR2 YYREEE (reference sequence). There are 17 residues in the CDR3. The V segment lost 3 bases and the J segment 1 base; nucleotides outside the gene matches: 6. CDR3 bases: TGTGCCAGCAGCTCGGCAGTAGCGGGAGGGTCCTACAATGAGCAGTTCTTC. It codes for CASSSAVAGGSYNEQFF. Based on the CDR3 plus reference TRBV5-4 and TRBJ2-1, the full variable domain is ETGVTQSPTHLIKTRGQQVTLRCSSQSGHNTVSWYQQALGQGPQFIFQYYREEENGRGNFPPRFSGLQFPNYSSELNVNALELDDSALYLCASSSAVAGGSYNEQFFGPGTRLTVL.

The chain uses TRBV2 and TRBJ1-2; 10 bases are shared with TRBD1. The CDR3 totals 16 residues. The V and J ends lost 10 bases and 6 bases, in that order; junction bases with no gene match: 17. CDR1 is SNHLY and CDR2 is FYNNEI in the germline V gene. CDR3 DNA sequence: TGTGCCACCCAGACCGGGACAGGGGTTTTCGGAAATGGCTACACCTTC. Translated: CATQTGTGVFGNGYTF.

The V gene is TRBV5-1, the J gene TRBJ2-3; 11 nucleotides line up with TRBD2. The trim removed 7 bases at V and 1 base at J, leaving 2 bases unmatched. The CDR3 loop spans 14 amino acids. Looked up from germline, CDR1 is SGHRS and CDR2 is YFSETQ. This chain's CDR3 is CASDSGGGTDTQYF. For the CDR3, the DNA is TGCGCCAGCGATAGCGGGGGGGGCACAGATACGCAGTATTTT.

This chain links TRBV5-1 with TRBJ2-7; 10 bases align to TRBD2. Germline V gene data show CDR1 as SGHRS and CDR2 as YFSETQ. J was trimmed by 5 bases and V by 1 base; bases with no gene match: 9. The CDR3 has 16 residues. CDR3 nucleotides: TGCGCCAGCAGCTTGCGGGCCTCTAGCGGGAGTAACGAGCAGTACTTC. It translates to CASSLRASSGSNEQYF.

Only a few counts were recorded for this clone. The chain recombines TRBV6-5 with TRBJ2-7, with 8 bases fitting TRBD2. Germline V gene lookup returns CDR1 MNHEY and CDR2 SVGAGI. Trimming removed 6 bases from V and 5 bases from J; junction bases left unmatched: 9. This CDR3 is built from 14 residues. Here the CDR3 reads CASSRFGAGDEQYF. The CDR3 DNA is TGTGCCAGCAGCCGCTTTGGAGCGGGAGACGAGCAGTACTTC.

The gene calls are TRBV5-1 and TRBJ2-1; TRBD2 matches 7 bases. The CDR3 runs 15 residues. J lost 9 bases, V lost 0 bases, and 9 bases had no gene match. CDR1 and CDR2 from the germline V gene are SGHRS and YFSETQ. The CDR3 nucleotides are TGCGCCAGCAGCTTGGCGGCAGGGAGGGACGGTGAGCAGTTCTTC. Protein: CASSLAAGRDGEQFF.

The chain couples TRBV11-3 to TRBJ2-2; TRBD1 matches at 12 bases. The CDR3 contains 16 residues. Germline V gene data show CDR1 as SGHNT and CDR2 as YENEEA. After removal of 7 bases from V and 8 bases from J, the junction contained 11 bases not matched to a gene. CDR3 sequence: CASNHRRDRGQGELFF. The CDR3 region has the DNA TGTGCCAGCAACCATCGTCGGGACAGGGGGCAAGGGGAGCTGTTTTTT.

CDR3: CASSVEGGWGYTF. The CDR3 nucleotides read TGTGCCAGCAGCGTAGAAGGGGGCTGGGGCTACACCTTC. The V and J genes are TRBV9 and TRBJ1-2; 7 bases are shared with TRBD1. This CDR3 comprises 13 residues. V shed 0 bases, J shed 8 bases, and the junction held 4 bases outside the gene matches. Looked up from germline, CDR1 is SGDLS and CDR2 is YYNGEE. Full variable domain (rest looked up from reference TRBV9 and TRBJ1-2): DSGVTQTPKHLITATGQRVTLRCSPRSGDLSVYWYQQSLDQGLQFLIQYYNGEERAKGNILERFSAQQFPDLHSELNLSSLELGDSALYFCASSVEGGWGYTFGSGTRLTVV.

V and J are TRBV6-5 and TRBJ2-3, with D tentatively TRBD1 (6 bases). Germline V gene lookup returns CDR1 MNHEY and CDR2 SVGAGI. The CDR3 is made up of 13 amino acids. Trimming stripped 9 bases from V and 0 bases from J, with 10 bases between. CDR3 sequence reads: CASYRESTDTQYF. The CDR3 DNA reads TGTGCCAGTTACAGGGAAAGCACAGATACGCAGTATTTT.

This chain uses TRBV6-1 with TRBJ2-5; 9 positions match TRBD1. CDR3 length equals 15 residues. CDR1 MNHNS and CDR2 SASEGT come from the germline V gene. Losses at the gene ends were 6 bases for V and 2 bases for J; bases not matched to a gene: 7. CDR3 nucleotide sequence: TGTGCCAGCAGGGATTATGGGACAGGGCAAGAGACCCAGTACTTC. The encoded protein is CASRDYGTGQETQYF.

This rearrangement joins TRBV11-2 to TRBJ2-7; 8 bases match TRBD2. The CDR3 loop spans 15 amino acids. The V segment lost 0 bases and the J segment 7 bases; nucleotides outside the gene matches: 8. Germline CDR1 and CDR2: SGHAT and FQNNGV. The CDR3 loop reads CASSLDRGGRWEQYF. CDR3 DNA: TGTGCCAGCAGCTTAGATCGGGGGGGGCGATGGGAGCAGTACTTC.

J is TRBJ1-4 and V is TRBV7-8, with unresolved D. CDR1 and CDR2 (germline): SGHVS, FQNEAQ. The CDR3 length is 15 residues. Trimming pared 2 bases from V and 5 bases from J, leaving 12 bases between. CDR3 in amino acids: CASSLSRATNEKLFF. The DNA for the CDR3 is TGTGCCAGCAGCTTATCAAGGGCGACGAATGAAAAACTGTTTTTT.

The rearrangement joins TRBV7-3 to TRBJ1-3; D unresolved. The germline CDR1 and CDR2 sequences are SGHTA and FQGTGA. The CDR3 loop spans 13 amino acids. V was clipped by 5 bases and J by 3 bases, with 8 bases between them. CDR3 sequence (DNA): TGTGCCAGCAGCCTCCGAGGTGGAAACACCATATATTTT. Translated, it gives CASSLRGGNTIYF.

The chain has TRBV7-9 and TRBJ1-2; D is ambiguous. The V gene's germline CDR1 is SEHNR and CDR2 FQNEAQ (reference sequence). V lost 4 bases, J lost 7 bases, and 13 bases lay in between. This CDR3 comprises 13 residues. The CDR3 coding sequence is TGTGCCAGCAGCTCTGGAGGCGGTAGTGGCTACACCTTC. It translates to CASSSGGGSGYTF.

This chain joins TRBV27 and TRBJ2-7; D is unresolved. The CDR3 loop spans 15 amino acids. V lost 6 bases, J lost 2 bases, and 17 bases lay in between. Germline CDR1 MNHEY, CDR2 SMNVEV (reference sequence). CDR3 loop: CASSHPGLQTYEQYF. The CDR3, as DNA: TGTGCCAGCAGCCACCCCGGGCTCCAAACCTACGAGCAGTACTTC.

The chain recombines TRBV5-1 with TRBJ2-1; perhaps TRBD2 as D (5 bases). CDR3 length equals 16 residues. With 1 base removed from V and 6 bases from J, the gap between germline ends came to 17 bases. Germline V CDR1 and CDR2: SGHRS, YFSETQ. The CDR3 bases are TGCGCCAGCAGCTTGTCCGGGGTTGCCGAATTCAATGAGCAGTTCTTC. Protein: CASSLSGVAEFNEQFF.

V usage is TRBV23-1 and J usage is TRBJ1-3; the D gene is possibly TRBD1 (5 bases). TRBV23-1 is an ORF, with its function uncertain. The CDR3 runs 14 residues. Trimming cost V 7 bases and J 4 bases, with 14 bases left between them. CDR3 loop: CASNRRGDGNTIYF. The CDR3 region has the DNA TGCGCCAGCAACCGACGGGGGGACGGAAACACCATATATTTT.

V usage is TRBV9 and J usage is TRBJ1-1, with no clear D. CDR1 and CDR2 from the germline V gene are SGDLS and YYNGEE. The CDR3 has 12 amino acids. Trimming removed 5 bases at V and 1 base at J, with 6 bases between. The CDR3 region has the DNA TGTGCCAGCAGTTCGGGGAACACTGAAGCTTTCTTT. Protein sequence: CASSSGNTEAFF.